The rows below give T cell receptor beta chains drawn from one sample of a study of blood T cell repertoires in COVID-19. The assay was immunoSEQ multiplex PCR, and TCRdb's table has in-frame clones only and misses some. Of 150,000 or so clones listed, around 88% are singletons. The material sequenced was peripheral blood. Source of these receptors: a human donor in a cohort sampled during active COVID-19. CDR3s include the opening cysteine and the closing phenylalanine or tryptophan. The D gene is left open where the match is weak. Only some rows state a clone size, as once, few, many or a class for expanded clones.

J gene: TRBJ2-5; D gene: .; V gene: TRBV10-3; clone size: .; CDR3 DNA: TGTGCCATCAGTGACAACCGGGGTGTAGGAGAGACCCAGTACTTC; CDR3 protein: CAISDNRGVGETQYF
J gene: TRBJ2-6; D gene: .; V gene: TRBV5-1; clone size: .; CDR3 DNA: TGCGCCAGCAGCTTGGCCGAGGGCTCTGGGGCCAACGTCCTGACTTTC; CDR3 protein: CASSLAEGSGANVLTF
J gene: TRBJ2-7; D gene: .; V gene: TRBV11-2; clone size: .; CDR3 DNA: TGTGCCAGCAGCTTAGAAGGGGGATCCTACGAGCAGTACTTC; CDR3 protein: CASSLEGGSYEQYF
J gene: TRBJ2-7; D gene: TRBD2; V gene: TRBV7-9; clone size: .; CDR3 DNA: TGTGCCAGCAGCTTATGGGGAGGGACTAGTGACTACGAGCAGTACTTC; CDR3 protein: CASSLWGGTSDYEQYF
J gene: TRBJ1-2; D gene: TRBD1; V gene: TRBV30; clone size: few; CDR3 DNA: TGTGGGTGGAGCGGGACAGGGGCCCGTAGTGGCTACACCTTC; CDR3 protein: CGWSGTGARSGYTF
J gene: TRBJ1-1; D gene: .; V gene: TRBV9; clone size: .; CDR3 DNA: TGTGCCAGCAAACCGGCAGGGTCCAACACTGAAGCTTTCTTT; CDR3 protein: CASKPAGSNTEAFF
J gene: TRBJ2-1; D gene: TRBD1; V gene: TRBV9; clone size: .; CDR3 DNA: TGTGCCAGCAGCGAAGGACAGGGGAGTTGGGAGCAGTTCTTC; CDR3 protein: CASSEGQGSWEQFF
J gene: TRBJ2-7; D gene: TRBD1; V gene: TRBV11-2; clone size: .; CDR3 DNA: TGTGCCAGCAGCCAGGACAGGGACTACGAGCAGTACTTC; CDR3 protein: CASSQDRDYEQYF
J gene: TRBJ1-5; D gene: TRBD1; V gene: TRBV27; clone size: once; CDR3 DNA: TGTGCCAGCAGCAACAGGGGATTGGGGCAGCCCCAGCATTTT; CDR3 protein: CASSNRGLGQPQHF
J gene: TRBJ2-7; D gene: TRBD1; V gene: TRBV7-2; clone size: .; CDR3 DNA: TGTGCCAGCAGCTTAGTGGGGGGGACAGGGTTGTTCTACGAGCAGTACTTC; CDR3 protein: CASSLVGGTGLFYEQYF
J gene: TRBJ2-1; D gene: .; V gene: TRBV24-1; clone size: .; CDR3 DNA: TGTGCCACCAGTGATTTGGGGGGAGGCTCCTACAATGAGCAGTTCTTC; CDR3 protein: CATSDLGGGSYNEQFF
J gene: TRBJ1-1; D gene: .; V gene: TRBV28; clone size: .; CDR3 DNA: TGTGCCAACATTCGAAGGGGAGGGAGGAATGAAGCTTTCTTT; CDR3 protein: CANIRRGGRNEAFF
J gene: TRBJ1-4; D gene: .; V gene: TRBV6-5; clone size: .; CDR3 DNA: TGTGCCAGCAGACACACAGGGAGCAGTGAAAAACTGTTTTTT; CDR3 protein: CASRHTGSSEKLFF
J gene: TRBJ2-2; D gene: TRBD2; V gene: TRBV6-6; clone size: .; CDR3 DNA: TGTGCCACCGCTGACCGTAGGGAGGGGACCGGGGAGCTGTTTTTT; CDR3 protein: CATADRREGTGELFF
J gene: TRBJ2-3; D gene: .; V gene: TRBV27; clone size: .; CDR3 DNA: TGTGCCAGCAGCCCGGTGAGCCCTAGCACAGATACGCAGTATTTT; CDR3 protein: CASSPVSPSTDTQYF
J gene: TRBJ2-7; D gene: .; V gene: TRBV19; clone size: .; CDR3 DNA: TGTGCCAGTAGCCGTCAGGGGTTACTCCACGAGCAGTACTTC; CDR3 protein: CASSRQGLLHEQYF
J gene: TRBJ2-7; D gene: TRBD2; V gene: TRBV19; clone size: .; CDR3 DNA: TGTGCCAGTAGGACTAGCGGGGGCCTCTACGAGCAGTACTTC; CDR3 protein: CASRTSGGLYEQYF
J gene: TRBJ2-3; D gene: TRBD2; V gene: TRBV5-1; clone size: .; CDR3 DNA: TGCGCCAGCAGCTTCCCCTCGACTAGCGGGGGCAACACAGATACGCAGTATTTT; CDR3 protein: CASSFPSTSGGNTDTQYF
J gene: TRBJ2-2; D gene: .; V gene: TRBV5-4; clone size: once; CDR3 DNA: TGTGCCAGCAGCGATCTACAGGGCGCCAACACCGGGGAGCTGTTTTTT; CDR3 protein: CASSDLQGANTGELFF
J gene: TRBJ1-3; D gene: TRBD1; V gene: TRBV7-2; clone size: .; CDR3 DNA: TGTGCCAGCAGCTCGCACGGACAGGGCCCCCTCCCGTATTTT; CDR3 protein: CASSSHGQGPLPYF
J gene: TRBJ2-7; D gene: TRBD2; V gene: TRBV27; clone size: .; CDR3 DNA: TGTGCCAGCAGTTTCGGGGGGAGCTCCTACGAGCAGTACTTC; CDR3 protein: CASSFGGSSYEQYF
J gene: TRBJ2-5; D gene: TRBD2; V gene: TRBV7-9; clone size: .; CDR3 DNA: TGTGCCAGCAGCCCATGGACTAGCGGGAGGGGAAAGACCCAGTACTTC; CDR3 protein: CASSPWTSGRGKTQYF
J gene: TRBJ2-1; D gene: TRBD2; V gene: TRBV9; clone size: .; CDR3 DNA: TGTGCCAGCAGCGTAGCGGGGGGTCCCAATGAGCAGTTCTTC; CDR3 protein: CASSVAGGPNEQFF
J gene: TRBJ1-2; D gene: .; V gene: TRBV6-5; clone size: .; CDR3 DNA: TGTGCCAGCCACCCGGGAGGGAACTATGGCTACACCTTC; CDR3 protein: CASHPGGNYGYTF
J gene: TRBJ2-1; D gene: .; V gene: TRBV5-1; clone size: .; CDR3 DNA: TGCGCCAGCAGCTTGGCGCCAGGGGCCGACAATGAGCAGTTCTTC; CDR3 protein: CASSLAPGADNEQFF
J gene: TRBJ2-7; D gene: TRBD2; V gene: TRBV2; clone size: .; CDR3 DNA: TGTGCCAGCAGTGAAAGTGGGGGGGCCTACGAGCAGTACTTC; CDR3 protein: CASSESGGAYEQYF
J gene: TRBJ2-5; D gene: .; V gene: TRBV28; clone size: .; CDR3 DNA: TGTGCCAGCAGTTTAATCGCGTCATTAATCGCCGATCGCTTCCAAGAGACCCAGTACTTC; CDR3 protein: CASSLIASLIADRFQETQYF
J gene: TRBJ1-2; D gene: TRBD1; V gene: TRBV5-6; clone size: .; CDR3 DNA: TGTGCCAGCACGAGGGACAGTTACTATGGCTACACCTTC; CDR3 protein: CASTRDSYYGYTF
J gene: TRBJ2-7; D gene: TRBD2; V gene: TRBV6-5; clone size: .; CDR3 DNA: TGTGCCAGCAGTTACTCGAGGCTAGCGGGGGACTACGAGCAGTACTTC; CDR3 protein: CASSYSRLAGDYEQYF
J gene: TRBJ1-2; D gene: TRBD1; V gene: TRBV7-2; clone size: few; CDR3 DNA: TGTGCCAGCAGCTCGCGGACAGGATCCATCTATGGCTACACCTTC; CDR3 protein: CASSSRTGSIYGYTF
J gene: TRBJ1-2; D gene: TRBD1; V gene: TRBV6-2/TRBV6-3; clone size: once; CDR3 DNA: TGTGCCAGCAGTTACTCGGACAGGGCTAACTATGGCTACACCTTC; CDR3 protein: CASSYSDRANYGYTF
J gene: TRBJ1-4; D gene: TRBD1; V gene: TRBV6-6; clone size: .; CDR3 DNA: TGTGCCAGCAGTTACCGGACAGGGGATGAAAAACTGTTTTTT; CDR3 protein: CASSYRTGDEKLFF
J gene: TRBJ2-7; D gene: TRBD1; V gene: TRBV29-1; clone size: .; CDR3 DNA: TGCAGCGCTGAAGTGGACAGGGGCGCCGAGCAGTACTTC; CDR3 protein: CSAEVDRGAEQYF
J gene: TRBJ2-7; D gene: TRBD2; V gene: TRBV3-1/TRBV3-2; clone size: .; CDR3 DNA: TGTGCCAGCAGCCCGCCGGCAGGATCGACTAGCGGGAGGCATAAAGACTACGAGCAGTACTTC; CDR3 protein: CASSPPAGSTSGRHKDYEQYF
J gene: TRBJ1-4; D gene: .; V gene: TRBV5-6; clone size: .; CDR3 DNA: TGTGCCAGCAGCTTCGGAAGGGGTAATGAAAAACTGTTTTTT; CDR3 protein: CASSFGRGNEKLFF
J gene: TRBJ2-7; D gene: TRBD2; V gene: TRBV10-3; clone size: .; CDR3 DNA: TGTGCCATCAGCGCCGGACTAGCGGGGGATGAGCAGTACTTC; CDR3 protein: CAISAGLAGDEQYF
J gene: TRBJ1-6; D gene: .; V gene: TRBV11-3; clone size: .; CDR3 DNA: TGTGCCAGCACTCGAACGCTCGGGGGTGGTAATTCACCCCTCCACTTT; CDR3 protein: CASTRTLGGGNSPLHF
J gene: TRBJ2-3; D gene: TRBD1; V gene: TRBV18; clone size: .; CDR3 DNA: TGTGCCAGCTCGCACCGGGACAGACGCACAGATACGCAGTATTTT; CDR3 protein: CASSHRDRRTDTQYF
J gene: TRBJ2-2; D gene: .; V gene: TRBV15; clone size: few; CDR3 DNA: TGTGCCACCAGCTCCTCTAGCCCGAACACCGGGGAGCTGTTTTTT; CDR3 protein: CATSSSSPNTGELFF
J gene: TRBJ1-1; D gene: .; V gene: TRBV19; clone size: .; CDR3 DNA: TGTGCCAGTAGTATCTCAAATCGCGGGACTGAAGCTTTCTTT; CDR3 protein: CASSISNRGTEAFF
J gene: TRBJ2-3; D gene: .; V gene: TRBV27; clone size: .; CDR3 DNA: TGTGCCAGTAGTGTAGGGGGTCAAGATACGCAGTATTTT; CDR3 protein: CASSVGGQDTQYF
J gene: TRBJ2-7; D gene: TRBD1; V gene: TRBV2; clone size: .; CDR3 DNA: TGTGCCAGCTCTTTACAGGGGGCTTGGGGAGAGCAGTACTTC; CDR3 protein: CASSLQGAWGEQYF
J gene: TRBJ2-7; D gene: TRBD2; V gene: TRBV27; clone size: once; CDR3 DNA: TGTGCCAGCAGGCCGGGACTAGCCTCCTACGAGCAGTACTTC; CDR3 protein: CASRPGLASYEQYF
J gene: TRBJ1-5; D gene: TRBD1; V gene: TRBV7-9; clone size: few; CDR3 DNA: TGTGCCAGCAGCTTTGAGGGGGCTGGCAATCAGCCCCAGCATTTT; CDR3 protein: CASSFEGAGNQPQHF
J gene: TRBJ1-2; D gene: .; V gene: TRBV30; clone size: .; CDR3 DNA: TGTGCCTGGAGTGGGGCGGGCTATGGCTACACCTTC; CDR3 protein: CAWSGAGYGYTF
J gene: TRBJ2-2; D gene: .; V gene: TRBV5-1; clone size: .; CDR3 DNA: TGCGCCAGCAGTCGGGACTTGGGGGCCGGGGAGCTGTTTTTT; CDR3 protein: CASSRDLGAGELFF